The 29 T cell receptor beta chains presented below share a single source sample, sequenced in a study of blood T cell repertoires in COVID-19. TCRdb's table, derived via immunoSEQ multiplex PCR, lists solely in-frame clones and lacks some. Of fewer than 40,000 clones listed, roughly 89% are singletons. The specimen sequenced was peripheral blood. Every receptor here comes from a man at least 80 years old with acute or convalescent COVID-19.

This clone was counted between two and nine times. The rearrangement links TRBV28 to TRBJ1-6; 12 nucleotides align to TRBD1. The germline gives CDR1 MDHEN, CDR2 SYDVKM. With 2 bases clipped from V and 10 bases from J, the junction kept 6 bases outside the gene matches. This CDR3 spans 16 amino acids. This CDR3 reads CASSLRDRGRGSPLHF. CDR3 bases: TGTGCCAGCAGTTTAAGGGACAGGGGGCGCGGGTCACCCCTCCACTTT.

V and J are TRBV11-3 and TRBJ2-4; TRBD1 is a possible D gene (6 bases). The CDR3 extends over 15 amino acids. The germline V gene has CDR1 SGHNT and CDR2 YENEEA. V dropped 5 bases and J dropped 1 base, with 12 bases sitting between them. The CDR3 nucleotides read TGTGCCAGCAGCGTACAGGGTAGTGCCAAAAACATTCAGTACTTC. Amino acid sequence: CASSVQGSAKNIQYF. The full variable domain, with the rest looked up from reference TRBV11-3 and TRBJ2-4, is EAGVVQSPRYKIIEKKQPVAFWCNPISGHNTLYWYLQNLGQGPELLIRYENEEAVDDSQLPKDRFSAERLKGVDSTLKIQPAELGDSAVYLCASSVQGSAKNIQYFGAGTRLSVL.

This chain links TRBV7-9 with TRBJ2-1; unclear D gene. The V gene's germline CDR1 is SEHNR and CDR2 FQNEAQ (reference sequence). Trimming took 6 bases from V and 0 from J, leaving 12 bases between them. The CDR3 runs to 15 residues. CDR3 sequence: CASRAKWSSYNEQFF. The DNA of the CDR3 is TGTGCCAGCAGGGCGAAATGGAGCTCCTACAATGAGCAGTTCTTC.

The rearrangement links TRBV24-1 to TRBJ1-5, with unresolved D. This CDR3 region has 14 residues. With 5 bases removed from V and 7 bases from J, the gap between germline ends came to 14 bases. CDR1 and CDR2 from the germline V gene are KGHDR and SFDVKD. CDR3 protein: CATSASPNGQPQHF. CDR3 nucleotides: TGTGCCACCAGTGCTTCCCCAAACGGGCAGCCCCAGCATTTT.

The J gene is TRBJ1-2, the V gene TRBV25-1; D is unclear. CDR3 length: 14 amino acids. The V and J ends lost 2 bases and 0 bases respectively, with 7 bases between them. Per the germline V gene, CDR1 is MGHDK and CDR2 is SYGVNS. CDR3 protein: CASSEGGANYGYTF. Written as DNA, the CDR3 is TGTGCCAGCAGTGAAGGCGGAGCTAACTATGGCTACACCTTC.

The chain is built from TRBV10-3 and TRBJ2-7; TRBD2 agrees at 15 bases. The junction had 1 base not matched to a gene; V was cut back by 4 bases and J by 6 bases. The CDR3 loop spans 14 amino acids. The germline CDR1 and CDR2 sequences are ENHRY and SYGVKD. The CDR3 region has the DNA TGTGCCATCAGTGGGGGACTAGCGGGAGGCGAGCAGTACTTC. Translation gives CAISGGLAGGEQYF.

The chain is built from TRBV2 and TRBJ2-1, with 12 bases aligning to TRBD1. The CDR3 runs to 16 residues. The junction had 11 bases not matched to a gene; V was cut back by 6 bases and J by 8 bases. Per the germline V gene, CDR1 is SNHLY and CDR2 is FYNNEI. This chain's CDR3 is CASSDHPGQGADEQFF. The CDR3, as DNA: TGTGCCAGCAGCGACCACCCGGGACAGGGGGCCGATGAGCAGTTCTTC.

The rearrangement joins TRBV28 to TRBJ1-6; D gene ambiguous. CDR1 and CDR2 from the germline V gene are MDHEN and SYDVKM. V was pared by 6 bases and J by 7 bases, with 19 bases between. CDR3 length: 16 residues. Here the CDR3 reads CASSTPGEMGNSPLHF. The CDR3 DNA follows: TGTGCCAGCAGCACCCCCGGGGAGATGGGAAATTCACCCCTCCACTTT.

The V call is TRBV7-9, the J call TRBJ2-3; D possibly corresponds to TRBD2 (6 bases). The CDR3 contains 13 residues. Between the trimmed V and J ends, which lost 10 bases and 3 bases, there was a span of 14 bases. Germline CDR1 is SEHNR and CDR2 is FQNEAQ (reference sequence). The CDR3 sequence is CATPGSWTDTQYF. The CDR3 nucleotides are TGTGCCACCCCCGGGAGTTGGACAGATACGCAGTATTTT.

DNA for the CDR3: TGTGCCAGCAGTTCACAGGGCCGGGGCCAGCCCCAGCATTTT. Translation: CASSSQGRGQPQHF. The chain has TRBV6-6 and TRBJ1-5; D is perhaps TRBD1 (6 bases). CDR3 length equals 14 residues. Trimming left V 4 bases short and J 7 bases short, with 14 bases between. CDR1 MNHNY and CDR2 SVGAGI come from the germline V gene (reference sequence).

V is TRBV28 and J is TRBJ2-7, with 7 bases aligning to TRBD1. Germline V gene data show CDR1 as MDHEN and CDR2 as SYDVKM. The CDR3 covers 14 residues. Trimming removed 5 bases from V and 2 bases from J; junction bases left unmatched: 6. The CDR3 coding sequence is TGTGCCAGCAGTGACACAGGGGCAACCTACGAGCAGTACTTC. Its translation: CASSDTGATYEQYF.

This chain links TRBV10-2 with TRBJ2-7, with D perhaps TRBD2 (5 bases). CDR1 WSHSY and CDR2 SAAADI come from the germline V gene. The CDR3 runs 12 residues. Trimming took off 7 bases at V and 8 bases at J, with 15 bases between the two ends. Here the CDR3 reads CASTLDRRKQYF. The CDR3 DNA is TGCGCCAGCACCCTAGATAGGAGGAAGCAGTACTTC.

CDR3 residues: CASSLYRGGTGELFF. CDR3 bases: TGTGCCAGCAGTTTATACAGGGGGGGCACCGGGGAGCTGTTTTTT. This sequence joins TRBV28 and TRBJ2-2, with D perhaps TRBD1 (8 bases). There are 15 residues in the CDR3. The germline V and J ends were trimmed by 1 base and 4 bases, with 10 bases remaining between them. Per germline, CDR1 MDHEN and CDR2 SYDVKM.

CDR3 nucleotide sequence: TGTGCCAGCAGCTTGAATTTAGGGACAGACCCGATGAACACTGAAGCTTTCTTT. Translation: CASSLNLGTDPMNTEAFF. J is TRBJ1-1 and V is TRBV5-5, with 7 bases lining up with TRBD1. Germline lookup yields CDR1 SGHKS and CDR2 YYEKEE (reference sequence). The CDR3 contains 18 residues. V trimming: 1 base; J trimming: 0 bases; junction bases outside the gene matches: 12.

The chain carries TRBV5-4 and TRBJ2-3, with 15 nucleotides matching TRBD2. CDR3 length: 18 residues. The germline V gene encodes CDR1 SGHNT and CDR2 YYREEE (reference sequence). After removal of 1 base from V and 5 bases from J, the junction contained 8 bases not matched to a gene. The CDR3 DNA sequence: TGTGCCAGCAGCTTGCCGGGACTAGCGGGAGGAGAAAAAGATACGCAGTATTTT. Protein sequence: CASSLPGLAGGEKDTQYF.

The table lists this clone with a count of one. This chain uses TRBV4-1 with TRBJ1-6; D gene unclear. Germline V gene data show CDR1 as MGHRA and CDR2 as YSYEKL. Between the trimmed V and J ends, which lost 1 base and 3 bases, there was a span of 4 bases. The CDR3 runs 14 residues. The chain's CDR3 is CASSQVFYNSPLHF. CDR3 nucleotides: TGCGCCAGCAGCCAAGTCTTCTATAATTCACCCCTCCACTTT.

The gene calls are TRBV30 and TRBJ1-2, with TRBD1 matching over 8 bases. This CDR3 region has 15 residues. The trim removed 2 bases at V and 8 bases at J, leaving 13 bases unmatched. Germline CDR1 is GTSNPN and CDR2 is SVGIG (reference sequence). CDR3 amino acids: CAWSRPSGGRRGYTF. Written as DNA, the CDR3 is TGTGCCTGGAGTAGGCCTTCAGGGGGCCGCAGGGGCTACACCTTC.

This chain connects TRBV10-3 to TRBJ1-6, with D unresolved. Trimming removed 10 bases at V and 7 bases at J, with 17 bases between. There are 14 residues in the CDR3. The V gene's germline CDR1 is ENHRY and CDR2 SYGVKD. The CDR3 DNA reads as TGTGCCACTGCGGGCCGAGCGGAGAATTCACCCCTCCACTTT. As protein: CATAGRAENSPLHF.

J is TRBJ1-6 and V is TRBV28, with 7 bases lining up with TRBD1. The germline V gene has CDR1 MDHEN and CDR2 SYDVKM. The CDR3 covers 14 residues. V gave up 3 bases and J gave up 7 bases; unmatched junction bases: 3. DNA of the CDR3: TGTGCCAGCAGTTTTGTCAGGGGGAATTCACCCCTCCACTTT. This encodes CASSFVRGNSPLHF.

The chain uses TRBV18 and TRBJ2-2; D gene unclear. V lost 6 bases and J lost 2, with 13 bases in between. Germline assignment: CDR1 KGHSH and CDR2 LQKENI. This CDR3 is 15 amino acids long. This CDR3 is CASSPRQRNTGELFF. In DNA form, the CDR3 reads TGTGCCAGCTCTCCTAGGCAACGTAACACCGGGGAGCTGTTTTTT.

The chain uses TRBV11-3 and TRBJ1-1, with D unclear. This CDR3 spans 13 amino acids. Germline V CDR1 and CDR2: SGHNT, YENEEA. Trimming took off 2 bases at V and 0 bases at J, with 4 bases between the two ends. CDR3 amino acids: CASSLSMNTEAFF. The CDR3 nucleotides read TGTGCCAGCAGCTTATCTATGAACACTGAAGCTTTCTTT. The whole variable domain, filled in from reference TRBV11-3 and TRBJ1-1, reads EAGVVQSPRYKIIEKKQPVAFWCNPISGHNTLYWYLQNLGQGPELLIRYENEEAVDDSQLPKDRFSAERLKGVDSTLKIQPAELGDSAVYLCASSLSMNTEAFFGQGTRLTVV.

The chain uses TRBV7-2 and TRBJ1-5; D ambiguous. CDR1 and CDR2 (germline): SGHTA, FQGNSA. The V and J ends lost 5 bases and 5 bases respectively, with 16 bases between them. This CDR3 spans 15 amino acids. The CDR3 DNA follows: TGTGCCAGCAGCCCGTGGGCGGGGTTGGATCAGCCCCAGCATTTT. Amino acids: CASSPWAGLDQPQHF.

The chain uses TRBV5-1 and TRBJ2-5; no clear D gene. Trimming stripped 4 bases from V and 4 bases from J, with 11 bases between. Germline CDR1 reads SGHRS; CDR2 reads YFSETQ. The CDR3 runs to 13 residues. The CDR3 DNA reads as TGCGCCAGCAGCAAGATGAGTAGAGAGACCCAGTACTTC. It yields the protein CASSKMSRETQYF. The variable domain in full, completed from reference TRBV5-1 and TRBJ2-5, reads KAGVTQTPRYLIKTRGQQVTLSCSPISGHRSVSWYQQTPGQGLQFLFEYFSETQRNKGNFPGRFSGRQFSNSRSEMNVSTLELGDSALYLCASSKMSRETQYFGPGTRLLVL.

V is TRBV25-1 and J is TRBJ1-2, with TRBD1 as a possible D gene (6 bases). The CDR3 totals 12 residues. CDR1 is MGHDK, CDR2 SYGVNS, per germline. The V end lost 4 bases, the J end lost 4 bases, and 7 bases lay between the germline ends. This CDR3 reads CASSADSYGYTF. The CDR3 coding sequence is TGTGCCAGCAGTGCGGACAGCTATGGCTACACCTTC.

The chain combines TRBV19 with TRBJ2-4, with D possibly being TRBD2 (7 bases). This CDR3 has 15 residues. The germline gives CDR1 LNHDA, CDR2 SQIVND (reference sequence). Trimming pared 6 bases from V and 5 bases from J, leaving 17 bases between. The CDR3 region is CASREGGAEQNIQYF. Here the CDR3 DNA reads TGTGCCAGTAGGGAGGGGGGGGCGGAACAAAACATTCAGTACTTC.

The DNA of the CDR3 is TGTGCCAGCAGCGCCAGGACTTTCCAAGAGACCCAGTACTTC. Protein sequence: CASSARTFQETQYF. The gene calls are TRBV7-2 and TRBJ2-5; D is possibly TRBD2 (5 bases). Trimming took 5 bases from V and 1 from J, leaving 11 bases between them. From germline, CDR1 is SGHTA and CDR2 FQGNSA. The CDR3 is 14 amino acids. Supplemented by reference TRBV7-2 and TRBJ2-5, the full variable domain reads GAGVSQSPSNKVTEKGKDVELRCDPISGHTALYWYRQSLGQGLEFLIYFQGNSAPDKSGLPSDRFSAERTGGSVSTLTIQRTQQEDSAVYLCASSARTFQETQYFGPGTRLLVL.

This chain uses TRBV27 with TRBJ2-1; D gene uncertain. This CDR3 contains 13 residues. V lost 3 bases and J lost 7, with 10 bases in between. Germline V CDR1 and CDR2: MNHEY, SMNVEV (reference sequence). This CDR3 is CASSFGRGNEQFF. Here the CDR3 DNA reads TGTGCCAGCAGTTTTGGAAGAGGAAATGAGCAGTTCTTC.

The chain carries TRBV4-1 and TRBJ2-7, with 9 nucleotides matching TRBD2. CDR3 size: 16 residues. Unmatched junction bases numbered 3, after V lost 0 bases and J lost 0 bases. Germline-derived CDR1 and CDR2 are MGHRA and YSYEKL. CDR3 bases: TGCGCCAGCAGCCAAGAGACTAGCGGCGCCTCCTACGAGCAGTACTTC. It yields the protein CASSQETSGASYEQYF.

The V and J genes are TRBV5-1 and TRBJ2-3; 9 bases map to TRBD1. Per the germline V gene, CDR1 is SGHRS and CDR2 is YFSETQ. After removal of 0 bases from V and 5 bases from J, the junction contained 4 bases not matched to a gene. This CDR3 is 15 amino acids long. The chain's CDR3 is CASSLAQGAGDTQYF. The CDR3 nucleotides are TGCGCCAGCAGCTTGGCACAGGGGGCTGGAGATACGCAGTATTTT.